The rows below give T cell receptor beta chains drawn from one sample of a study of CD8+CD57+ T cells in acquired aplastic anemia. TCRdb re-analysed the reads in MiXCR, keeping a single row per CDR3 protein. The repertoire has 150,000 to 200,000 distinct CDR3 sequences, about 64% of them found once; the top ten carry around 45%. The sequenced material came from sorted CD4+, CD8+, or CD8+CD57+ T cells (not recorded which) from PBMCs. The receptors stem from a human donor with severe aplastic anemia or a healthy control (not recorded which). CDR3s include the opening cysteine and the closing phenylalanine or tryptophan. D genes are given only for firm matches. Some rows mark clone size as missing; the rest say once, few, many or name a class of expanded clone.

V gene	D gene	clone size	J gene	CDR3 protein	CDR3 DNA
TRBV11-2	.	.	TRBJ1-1	CASSPLANTEAFF	TGTGCCAGCAGCCCCCTAGCCAACACTGAAGCTTTCTTT
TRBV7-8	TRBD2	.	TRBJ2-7	CASSSTPAVAGGPFPYEQYF	TGTGCCAGCAGCTCGACCCCCGCGGTAGCGGGAGGGCCCTTCCCCTACGAGCAGTACTTC
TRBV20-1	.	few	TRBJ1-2	CSARRDGYTF	TGCAGTGCTAGGAGGGATGGCTACACCTTC
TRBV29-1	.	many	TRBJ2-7	CSVDARVGVQYF	TGCAGCGTTGACGCCAGGGTGGGGGTACAGTACTTC
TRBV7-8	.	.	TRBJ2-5	CASPGTETQYF	TGTGCCAGCCCCGGGACAGAGACCCAGTACTTC
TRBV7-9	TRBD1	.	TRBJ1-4	CASRPRDRGNEKLFF	TGTGCCAGCAGGCCCCGGGACAGGGGGAACGAAAAACTGTTTTTT
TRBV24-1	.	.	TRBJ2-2	CAISMDRWNTGGLSF	TGTGCCATCAGCATGGACAGGTGGAACACCGGGGGGCTGTCTTTT
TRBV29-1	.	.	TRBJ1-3	CSVGSTEGRDDGNTIYF	TGCAGCGTTGGAAGTACCGAGGGACGAGACGATGGAAACACCATATATTTT
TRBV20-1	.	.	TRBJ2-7	CSASGTSLAYEQYF	TGCAGTGCTAGTGGAACTAGCTTAGCCTACGAGCAGTACTTC
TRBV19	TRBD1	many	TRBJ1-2	CASSLGQVYGYTF	TGTGCCAGTAGTCTGGGACAGGTATATGGCTACACCTTC
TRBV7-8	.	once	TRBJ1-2	CASSLESVNTEAFYGYTF	TGTGCCAGCAGCTTAGAGTCCGTGAACACTGAAGCTTTCTATGGCTACACCTTC
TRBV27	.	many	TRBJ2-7	CASSLGGIYEQYF	TGTGCCAGCAGTTTAGGTGGGATATACGAGCAGTACTTC
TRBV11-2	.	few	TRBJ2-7	CASTRSVGSPYEQYF	TGTGCCAGCACCAGGTCCGTGGGCAGCCCCTACGAGCAGTACTTC
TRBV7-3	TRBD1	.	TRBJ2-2	CASSWDRVTGELFF	TGTGCCAGCAGTTGGGACAGGGTCACCGGGGAGCTGTTTTTT
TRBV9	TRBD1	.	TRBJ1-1	CASSLEGTVMNTEAFF	TGTGCCAGCAGCTTAGAGGGGACAGTCATGAACACTGAAGCTTTCTTT
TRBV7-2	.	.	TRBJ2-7	CASSLGGSGREQYF	TGTGCCAGCAGCTTAGGAGGCTCTGGGCGCGAGCAGTACTTC
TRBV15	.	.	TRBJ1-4	CATSREGQGPEKLFF	TGTGCCACCAGCAGAGAAGGGCAGGGCCCTGAAAAACTGTTTTTT
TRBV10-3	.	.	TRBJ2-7	CAITRDTAYEQYF	TGTGCCATCACACGGGACACTGCCTACGAGCAGTACTTC
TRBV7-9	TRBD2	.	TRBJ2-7	CASSPRLARTYEQYF	TGTGCCAGCAGCCCCCGACTAGCCAGGACCTACGAGCAGTACTTC
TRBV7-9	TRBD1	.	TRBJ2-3	CASSTTGYVIGDTQYF	TGTGCCAGCAGCACGACAGGGTACGTCATAGGAGATACGCAGTATTTT
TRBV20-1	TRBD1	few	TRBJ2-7	CSARPGQGGSEQYF	TGCAGTGCTAGGCCTGGACAGGGAGGCTCCGAGCAGTACTTC
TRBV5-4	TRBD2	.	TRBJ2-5	CASSFPSGGKTQYF	TGTGCCAGCAGCTTCCCTAGCGGGGGAAAGACCCAGTACTTC
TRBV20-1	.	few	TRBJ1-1	CSARHSGGGNTEAFF	TGCAGTGCTAGACATTCGGGGGGGGGAAACACTGAAGCTTTCTTT
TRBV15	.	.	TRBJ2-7	CATSRGGGGAHEQYF	TGTGCCACCAGCAGAGGTGGGGGTGGTGCCCACGAGCAGTACTTC
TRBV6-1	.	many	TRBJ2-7	CASSVNRGGEQYF	TGTGCCAGCAGTGTTAACAGGGGGGGTGAGCAGTACTTC
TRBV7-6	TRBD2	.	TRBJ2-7	CASSLVGGSSSYEQYF	TGTGCCAGCAGCTTAGTGGGGGGGAGCAGCTCCTACGAGCAGTACTTC
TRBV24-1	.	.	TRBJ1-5	CATSDSRDQPQHF	TGTGCCACCAGTGATTCCAGGGATCAGCCCCAGCATTTT
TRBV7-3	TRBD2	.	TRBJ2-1	CASSQGLAGGNEQFF	TGTGCCAGCAGCCAGGGACTAGCGGGGGGCAATGAGCAGTTCTTC
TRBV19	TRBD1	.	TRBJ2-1	CASRTGQLNEQFF	TGTGCCAGTAGGACAGGGCAACTGAATGAGCAGTTCTTC
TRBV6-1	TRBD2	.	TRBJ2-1	CASSRPRTLAGAPSSSYNEQFF	TGTGCCAGCAGCCGGCCCAGAACACTAGCGGGGGCCCCTTCGAGCTCCTACAATGAGCAGTTCTTC
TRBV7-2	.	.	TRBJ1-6	CASSLKLWVPSSPLHF	TGTGCCAGCAGCTTAAAATTGTGGGTCCCGAGCTCACCCCTCCACTTT
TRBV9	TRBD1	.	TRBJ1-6	CASSGWTGARSPLHF	TGTGCCAGCAGCGGATGGACAGGGGCGCGTTCACCCCTCCACTTT
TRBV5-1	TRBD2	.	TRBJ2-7	CASSGRGLATDEQYF	TGCGCCAGCAGCGGGCGGGGACTAGCGACAGACGAGCAGTACTTC
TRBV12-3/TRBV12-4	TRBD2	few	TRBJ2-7	CASSASGVSYEQYF	TGTGCCAGCAGTGCTAGCGGGGTCTCCTACGAGCAGTACTTC
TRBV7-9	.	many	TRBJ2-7	CASSLEPGFGEQYF	TGTGCCAGCAGCTTAGAACCGGGGTTTGGCGAGCAGTACTTC
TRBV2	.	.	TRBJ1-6	CASSWDTTNNSPLHF	TGTGCCAGCAGTTGGGACACCACAAATAATTCACCCCTCCACTTT
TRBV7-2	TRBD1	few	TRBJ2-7	CASSLVTGGSYEQYF	TGTGCCAGCAGCTTAGTTACAGGGGGGTCCTACGAGCAGTACTTC
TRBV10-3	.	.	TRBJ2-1	CASSRGNNEQFF	TGTGCCAGCAGCCGTGGTAACAATGAGCAGTTCTTC
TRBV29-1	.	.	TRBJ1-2	CSVERWGGDYGYTF	TGCAGCGTTGAGCGGTGGGGGGGGGACTATGGCTACACCTTC
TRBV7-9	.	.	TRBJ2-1	CASSLDGIGEQFF	TGTGCCAGCAGCTTAGACGGGATCGGTGAGCAGTTCTTC
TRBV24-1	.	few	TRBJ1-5	CATSDPGSGNQPQHF	TGTGCCACCAGTGATCCTGGGTCGGGTAACCAGCCCCAGCATTTT
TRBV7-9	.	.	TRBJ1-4	CASSFFGTTLELFF	TGTGCCAGCAGCTTTTTCGGAACTACCCTCGAGCTGTTTTTT
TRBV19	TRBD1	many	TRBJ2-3	CASVLPGGTEEITSTDTQYF	TGTGCCAGCGTTTTACCAGGGGGCACGGAGGAGATAACTAGCACAGATACGCAGTATTTT
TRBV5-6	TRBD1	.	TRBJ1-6	CASSLEGDRNNSPLHF	TGTGCCAGCAGCTTGGAAGGGGACAGGAATAATTCACCCCTCCACTTT
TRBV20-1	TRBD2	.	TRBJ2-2	CSARAGGVGELFF	TGCAGTGCTAGAGCGGGGGGGGTCGGGGAGCTGTTTTTT
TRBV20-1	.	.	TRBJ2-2	CSARDPIAVGELFF	TGCAGTGCTAGAGATCCGATAGCGGTTGGGGAGCTGTTTTTT
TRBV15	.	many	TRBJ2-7	CATGATGFGVYSYEQYF	TGTGCCACCGGCGCAACGGGATTTGGGGTCTACTCCTACGAGCAGTACTTC
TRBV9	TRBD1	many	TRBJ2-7	CASSAGDRAYEQYF	TGTGCCAGCAGCGCAGGCGACAGGGCCTACGAGCAGTACTTC
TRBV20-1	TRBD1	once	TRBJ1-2	CSTDRGLGYTF	TGCAGTACCGACAGGGGGCTGGGCTACACCTTC
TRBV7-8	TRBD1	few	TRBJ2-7	CASSFADRGRDEQYF	TGTGCCAGCAGCTTTGCGGACAGGGGGCGCGACGAGCAGTACTTC
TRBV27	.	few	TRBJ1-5	CASGSITGIQPQHF	TGTGCCAGCGGCTCCATTACAGGGATTCAGCCCCAGCATTTT
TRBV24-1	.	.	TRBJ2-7	CAIRESSGLEQYF	TGTGCCATCCGTGAGTCGTCGGGCCTCGAGCAGTACTTC
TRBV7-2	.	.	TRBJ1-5	CASSFPNKDSSNQPQHF	TGTGCCAGCAGCTTTCCCAATAAGGACAGTAGCAATCAGCCCCAGCATTTT
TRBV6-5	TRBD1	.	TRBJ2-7	CASSVDRATTYEQYF	TGTGCCAGCAGCGTAGACAGGGCCACTACCTACGAGCAGTACTTC